Presented here are 5 T cell receptor beta chains from one specimen sequenced in a study of blood T cell repertoires in COVID-19. Some clones are missing from TCRdb's copy, which holds only in-frame ones; the method was immunoSEQ multiplex PCR. The sample shows 150,000 to 200,000 clones, about 85% of them seen only once. The sample taken for sequencing was peripheral blood. These receptors were taken from a man in his 70s with active or convalescent COVID-19.

The J gene is TRBJ2-2, the V gene TRBV12-2; no DNA check was done on the table's D call, TRBD1. TRBV12-2 is listed as a pseudogene. This CDR3 spans 23 amino acids. CDR3 sequence reads: CASRLATRKFGGQRCGGTGELFF. The CDR3 DNA is TGTGCAAGTCGCTTAGCCACAAGGAAATTCGGTGGACAGCGCTGCGGCGGCACCGGGGAGCTGTTTTTT.

This chain links TRBV7-9 with TRBJ1-2; no reliable D call. Germline V gene data show CDR1 as SEHNR and CDR2 as FQNEAQ (reference sequence). The CDR3 runs to 12 residues. Trimming cost V 7 bases and J 11 bases, with 17 bases left between them. The CDR3 sequence is CASTPLPPRYTF. For the CDR3, the DNA is TGTGCCAGCACCCCACTCCCCCCAAGATACACCTTC.

The V and J genes are TRBV6-6 and TRBJ1-2; D may be TRBD1 (6 bases). Trimming removed 7 bases from V and 5 bases from J, with 17 bases in between. The germline gives CDR1 MNHNY, CDR2 SVGAGI (reference sequence). The CDR3 contains 14 residues. CDR3 nucleotides: TGTGCCAGCACCCACAGGGACCTAGGGTATGGCTACACCTTC. Its translation is CASTHRDLGYGYTF.

This sequence joins TRBV5-5 and TRBJ2-2; TRBD1 aligns across 10 bases. The ends lost 4 bases at V and 4 bases at J; junction bases unmatched: 4. The CDR3 runs 15 residues. Looked up from germline, CDR1 is SGHKS and CDR2 is YYEKEE (reference sequence). The CDR3: CASSRDRGRTGELFF. DNA for the CDR3: TGTGCCAGCAGCAGAGACAGGGGGCGCACCGGGGAGCTGTTTTTT.

The V and J genes are TRBV10-2 and TRBJ1-1; D gene unclear. This CDR3 is 14 amino acids long. CDR1 and CDR2 from the germline V gene are WSHSY and SAAADI. With 6 bases removed from V and 1 base from J, the gap between germline ends came to 12 bases. CDR3 sequence: CASRREQSNTEAFF. In DNA form, the CDR3 reads TGCGCCAGCAGGCGGGAGCAGTCGAACACTGAAGCTTTCTTT.